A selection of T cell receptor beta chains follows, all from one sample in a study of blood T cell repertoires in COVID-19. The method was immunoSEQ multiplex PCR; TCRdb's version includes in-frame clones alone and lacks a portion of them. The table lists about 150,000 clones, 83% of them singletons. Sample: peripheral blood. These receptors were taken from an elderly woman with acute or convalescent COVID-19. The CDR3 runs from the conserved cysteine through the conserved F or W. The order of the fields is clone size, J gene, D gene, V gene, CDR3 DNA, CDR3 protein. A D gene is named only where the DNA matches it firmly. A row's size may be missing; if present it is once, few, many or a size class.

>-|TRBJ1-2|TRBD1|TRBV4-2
TGTGCCAGCAGCCAAGGGACAGGGTCGAACTATGGCTACACCTTC
CASSQGTGSNYGYTF
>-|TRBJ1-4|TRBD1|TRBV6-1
TGTGCCAGCAGTGAAGGACAGGGGGAATATGAAAAACTGTTTTTT
CASSEGQGEYEKLFF
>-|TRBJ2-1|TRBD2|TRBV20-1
TGCAGTGCTAGTGGCGGGGGGGCCATTGAGCAGTTCTTC
CSASGGGAIEQFF
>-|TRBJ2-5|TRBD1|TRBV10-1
TGCGCCAACCAGAGGGGGCGAGAGACCCAGTACTTC
CANQRGRETQYF
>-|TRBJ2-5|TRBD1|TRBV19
TGTGCCAGTAGTATAGATAACAGGGGTCAAGAGACCCAGTACTTC
CASSIDNRGQETQYF
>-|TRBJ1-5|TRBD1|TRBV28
TGTGCCAGCAGTTTATCTACAGGGGGCGCAGATCAGCCCCAGCATTTT
CASSLSTGGADQPQHF
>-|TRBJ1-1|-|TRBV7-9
TGTGCCAGCAGCGTCGCGGGGCCAGCTTTCTTT
CASSVAGPAFF
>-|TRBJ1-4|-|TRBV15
TGTGCCACCAGTGAGGGGGCAACTAATGAAAAACTGTTTTTT
CATSEGATNEKLFF
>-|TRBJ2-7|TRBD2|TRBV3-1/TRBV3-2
TGTGCCAGCAGCCCCCTAGCGGGGCCCTACGAGCAGTACTTC
CASSPLAGPYEQYF
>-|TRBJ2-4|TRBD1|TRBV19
TGTGCCAGTAGTCCCTCGACAGGGCAGGGGCTTTTGGTTCAGTACTTC
CASSPSTGQGLLVQYF
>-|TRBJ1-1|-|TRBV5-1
TGCGCCAGCAGCTTACAGGGTGAGTTCACTGAAGCTTTCTTT
CASSLQGEFTEAFF
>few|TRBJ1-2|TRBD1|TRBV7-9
TGTGCCAGCAGCTTGGGACAGATCTATGGCTACACCTTC
CASSLGQIYGYTF
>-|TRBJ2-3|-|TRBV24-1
TGTGCCACTGGCCAGGGGAGCACAGATACGCAGTATTTT
CATGQGSTDTQYF
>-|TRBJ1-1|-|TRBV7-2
TGTGCCAGCAGCTCCCGGGACTATTACCCTGAAGCTTTCTTT
CASSSRDYYPEAFF
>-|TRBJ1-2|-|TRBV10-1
TGCGCCAGCAGTGAGTCACGGGGTTTGGACTATGGCTACACCTTC
CASSESRGLDYGYTF
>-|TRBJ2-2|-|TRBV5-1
TGCGCCAGCAGCTTGGGCGGGTCACTGAACACCGGGGAGCTGTTTTTT
CASSLGGSLNTGELFF
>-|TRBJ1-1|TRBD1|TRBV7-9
TGTGCCAGCAGCGTTCGACAGGGGGTGAACACTGAAGCTTTCTTT
CASSVRQGVNTEAFF
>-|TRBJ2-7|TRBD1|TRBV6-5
TGTGCCAGCGGAAAGATGTTAGGACAGGGTAACGAGCAGTACTTC
CASGKMLGQGNEQYF
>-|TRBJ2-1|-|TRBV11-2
TGTGCCAGCCGCGAGGGACTGGGGAATGAGCAGTTCTTC
CASREGLGNEQFF
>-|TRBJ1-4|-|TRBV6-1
TGTGCCAGCAGTGAAAATACAGGGAGAAGTGAAAAACTGTTTTTT
CASSENTGRSEKLFF
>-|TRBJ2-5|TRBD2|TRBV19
TGTGCCAGTAGTATAAGGGGGGGACTAGCGGCAAACCAAGAGACCCAGTACTTC
CASSIRGGLAANQETQYF
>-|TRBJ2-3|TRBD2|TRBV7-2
TGTGCCAGCAGCTTAGATGGTCTAGCGGGGCTGACAGATACGCAGTATTTT
CASSLDGLAGLTDTQYF
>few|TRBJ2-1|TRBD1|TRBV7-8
TGTGCCAGCAGCTTGGGAGACAGGGGAGGCGAGCAGTTCTTC
CASSLGDRGGEQFF